This T cell receptor (beta chain) appears in the sequencing data of a study of blood T cells in healthy people across ages. From germline, CDR1 is SGHVS and CDR2 FNYEAQ. This CDR3 has 14 residues. The V end lost 1 base, the J end lost 10 bases, and 14 bases lay between the germline ends. A few counts support this clonotype. The authors ran a second PCR of 7 to 11 cycles using a sample-barcoded 5' primer and a J-beta primer mix. One entry per CDR3 protein results from TCRdb running MiXCR on the 5' RACE reads. The sample includes hundreds of thousands of distinct CDR3 sequences, 21% of them seen just once. Extractions gave at least 6 micrograms of total RNA per sample.

This sequence joins TRBV7-6 and TRBJ2-1; no reliable D call. The specimen was blood. The TCR comes from a man aged 70 or older in good health. This chain's CDR3 is CASSLVGSLIEQFF. The CDR3 DNA reads TGTGCCAGCAGCTTAGTAGGTAGCCTCATCGAGCAGTTCTTC. The full variable domain, rest sourced from reference TRBV7-6 and TRBJ2-1, is GAGVSQSPRYKVTKRGQDVALRCDPISGHVSLYWYRQALGQGPEFLTYFNYEAQQDKSGLPNDRFSAERPEGSISTLTIQRTEQRDSAMYRCASSLVGSLIEQFFGPGTRLTVL.